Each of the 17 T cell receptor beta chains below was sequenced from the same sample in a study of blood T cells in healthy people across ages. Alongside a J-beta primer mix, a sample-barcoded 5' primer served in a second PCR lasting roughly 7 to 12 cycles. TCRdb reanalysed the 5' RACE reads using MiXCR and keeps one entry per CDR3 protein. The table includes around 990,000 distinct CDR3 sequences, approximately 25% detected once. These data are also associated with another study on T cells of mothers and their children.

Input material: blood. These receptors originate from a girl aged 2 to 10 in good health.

CDR3 loop: CSVKDRGDQPQHF. DNA for the CDR3: TGCAGCGTGAAGGACAGGGGAGATCAGCCCCAGCATTTT. The chain links TRBV29-1 to TRBJ1-5; 9 bases map to TRBD1. V gave up 6 bases and J gave up 5 bases; unmatched junction bases: 5. Germline V lookup: CDR1 SQVTM, CDR2 ANQGSEA. The CDR3 loop spans 13 amino acids.

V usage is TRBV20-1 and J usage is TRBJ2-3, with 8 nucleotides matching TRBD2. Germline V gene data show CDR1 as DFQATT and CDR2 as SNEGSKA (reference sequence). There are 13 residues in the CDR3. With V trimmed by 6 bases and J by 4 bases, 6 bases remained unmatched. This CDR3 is CSASGSGSDTQYF. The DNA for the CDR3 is TGCAGTGCCAGCGGGAGTGGATCAGATACGCAGTATTTT.

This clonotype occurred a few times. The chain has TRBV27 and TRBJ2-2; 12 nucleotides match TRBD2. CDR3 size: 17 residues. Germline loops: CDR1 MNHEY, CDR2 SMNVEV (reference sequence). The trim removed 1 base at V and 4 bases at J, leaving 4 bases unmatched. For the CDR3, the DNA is TGTGCCAGCAGTTTATGGCCTAGCGGGGGGGCCACCGGGGAGCTGTTTTTT. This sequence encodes CASSLWPSGGATGELFF.

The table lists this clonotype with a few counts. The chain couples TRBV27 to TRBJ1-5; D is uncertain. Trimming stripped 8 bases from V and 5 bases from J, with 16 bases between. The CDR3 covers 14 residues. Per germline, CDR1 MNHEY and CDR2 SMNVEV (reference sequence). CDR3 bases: TGTGCCAGCGCCCCTTCAGACTTATATCAGCCCCAGCATTTT. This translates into CASAPSDLYQPQHF.

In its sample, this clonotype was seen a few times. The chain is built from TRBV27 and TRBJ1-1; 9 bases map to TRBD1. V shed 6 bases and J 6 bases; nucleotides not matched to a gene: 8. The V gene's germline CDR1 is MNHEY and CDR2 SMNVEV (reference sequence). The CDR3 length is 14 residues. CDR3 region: CASSPTGGLAEAFF. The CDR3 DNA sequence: TGTGCCAGCAGCCCGACAGGGGGATTAGCTGAAGCTTTCTTT.

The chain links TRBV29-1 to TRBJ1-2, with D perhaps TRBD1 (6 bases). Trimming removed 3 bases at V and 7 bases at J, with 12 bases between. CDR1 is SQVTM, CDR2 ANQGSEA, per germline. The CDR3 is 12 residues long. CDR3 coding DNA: TGCAGCGTTGATTGGGGGGCGCGTGGCTACACCTTC. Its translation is CSVDWGARGYTF.

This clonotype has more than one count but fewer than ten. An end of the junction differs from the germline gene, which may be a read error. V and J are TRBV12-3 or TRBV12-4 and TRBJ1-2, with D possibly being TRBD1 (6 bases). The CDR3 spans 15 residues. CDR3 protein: CASSLARGAFDGYTF. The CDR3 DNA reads TGTGCCAGCAGTCTAGCTCGGGGGGCGTTCGATGGCTACACCTTC.

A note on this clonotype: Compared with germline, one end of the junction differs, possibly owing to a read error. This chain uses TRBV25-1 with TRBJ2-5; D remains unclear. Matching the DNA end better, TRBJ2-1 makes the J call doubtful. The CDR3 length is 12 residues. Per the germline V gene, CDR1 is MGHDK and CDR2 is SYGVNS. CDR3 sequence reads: CVSSEAGDEQFF. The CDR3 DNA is TGTGTCAGCAGTGAGGCCGGAGATGAGCAGTTCTTC.

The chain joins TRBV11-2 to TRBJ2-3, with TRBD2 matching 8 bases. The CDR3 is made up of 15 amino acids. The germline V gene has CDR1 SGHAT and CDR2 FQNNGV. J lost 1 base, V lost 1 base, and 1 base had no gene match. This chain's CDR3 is CASSLALAGTDTQYF. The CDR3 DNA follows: TGTGCCAGCAGCTTAGCACTAGCGGGCACAGATACGCAGTATTTT.

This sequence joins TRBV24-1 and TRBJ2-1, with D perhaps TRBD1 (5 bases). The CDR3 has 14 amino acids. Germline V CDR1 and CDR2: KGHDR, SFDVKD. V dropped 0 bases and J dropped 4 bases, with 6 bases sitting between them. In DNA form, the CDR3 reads TGTGCCACCAGTGATTTGCAGGGATACAATGAGCAGTTCTTC. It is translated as CATSDLQGYNEQFF.

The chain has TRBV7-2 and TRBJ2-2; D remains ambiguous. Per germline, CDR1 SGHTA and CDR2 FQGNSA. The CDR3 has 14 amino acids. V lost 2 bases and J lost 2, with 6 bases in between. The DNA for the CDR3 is TGTGCCAGCAGCTTACCCCCAAACACCGGGGAGCTGTTTTTT. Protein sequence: CASSLPPNTGELFF.

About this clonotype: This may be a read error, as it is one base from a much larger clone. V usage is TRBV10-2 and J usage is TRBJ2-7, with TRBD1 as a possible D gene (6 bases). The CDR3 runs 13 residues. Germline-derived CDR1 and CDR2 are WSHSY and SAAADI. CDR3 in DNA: TGCACCAGCGCCCGGGACAACTCCTACGAGCAGTACTTC. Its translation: CTSARDNSYEQYF.

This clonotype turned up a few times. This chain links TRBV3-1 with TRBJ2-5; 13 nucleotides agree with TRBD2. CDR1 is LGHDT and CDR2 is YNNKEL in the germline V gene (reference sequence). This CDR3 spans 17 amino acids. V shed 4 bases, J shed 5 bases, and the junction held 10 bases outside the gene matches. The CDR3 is CASSPLFGLAGEETQYF. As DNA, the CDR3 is TGTGCCAGCAGCCCCTTATTCGGACTAGCGGGAGAGGAGACCCAGTACTTC.

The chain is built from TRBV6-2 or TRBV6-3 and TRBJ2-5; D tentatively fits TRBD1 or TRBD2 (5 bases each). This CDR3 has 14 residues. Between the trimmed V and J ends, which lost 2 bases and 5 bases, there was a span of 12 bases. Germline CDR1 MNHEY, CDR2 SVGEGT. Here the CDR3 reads CASSYAGPGETQYF. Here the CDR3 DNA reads TGTGCCAGCAGTTACGCGGGTCCAGGGGAGACCCAGTACTTC.

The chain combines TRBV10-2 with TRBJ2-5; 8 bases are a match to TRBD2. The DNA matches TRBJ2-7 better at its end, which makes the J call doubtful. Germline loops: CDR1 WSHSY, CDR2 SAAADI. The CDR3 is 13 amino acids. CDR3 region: CAGSSGISYEQYF. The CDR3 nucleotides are TGCGCCGGTAGTAGCGGGATATCCTACGAGCAGTACTTC.

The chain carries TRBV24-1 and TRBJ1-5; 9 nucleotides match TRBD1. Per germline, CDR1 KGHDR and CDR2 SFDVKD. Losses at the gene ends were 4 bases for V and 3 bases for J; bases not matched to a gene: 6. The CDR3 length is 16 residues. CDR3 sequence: CATSDPGQGFNQPQHF. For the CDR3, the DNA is TGTGCCACCAGTGACCCGGGACAGGGATTCAATCAGCCCCAGCATTTT.

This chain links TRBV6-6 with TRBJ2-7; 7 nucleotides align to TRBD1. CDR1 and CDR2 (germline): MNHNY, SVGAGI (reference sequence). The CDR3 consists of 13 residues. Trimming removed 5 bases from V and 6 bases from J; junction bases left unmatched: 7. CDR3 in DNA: TGTGCCAGCAGTATTCGACAGGGCGGCGAGCAGTACTTC. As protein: CASSIRQGGEQYF.